Listed here are 27 T cell receptor beta chains from one sample, sequenced in a study of spatial heterogeneity in lung cancer (dated by TCRdb to between 2018 and 2021). The time point label, as the study defines it: sample taken at primary tumor resection. Whole RNA extracted from tumor and nontumor lung tissue, or from cryopreserved PBMC samples, was used for TCR sequencing without cell sorting. To prepare the library, 5' RACE was applied. Sequenced using a NextSeq 500. TCRdb passed the public sequencing reads through fastp at Q25 and MiXCR, retaining productive beta sequences. Every entry covers one CDR3 protein and lists the most common genes and DNA from its rows. The sample records about 36,000 distinct CDR3 sequences, less than 5.5% of which are singletons. The ten top clones hold 29% of the sample. The starting material was PBMCs, obtained at surgery. The receptors derive from a female donor with early-stage non-small cell lung cancer.

This clonotype turned up a few times. This chain connects TRBV6-1 to TRBJ2-3; perhaps TRBD2 as D (6 bases). V gave up 2 bases and J gave up 15 bases, with 12 bases separating them. Germline V gene sequence: CDR1 MNHNS, CDR2 SASEGT. CDR3 length equals 11 residues. The CDR3 region is CASSEWDSTYF. In nucleotides, the CDR3 is TGTGCCAGCAGTGAATGGGACTCCACATATTTT.

This clonotype was seen at least ten times. The chain employs TRBV19 and TRBJ2-2, with D maybe TRBD2 (5 bases). CDR1 LNHDA and CDR2 SQIVND come from the germline V gene (reference sequence). This CDR3 contains 14 residues. The V gene lost 3 bases and the J gene lost 8 bases, with 13 bases spanning the gap. This CDR3 is CASSMYGVQGELFF. DNA for the CDR3: TGTGCCAGTAGTATGTACGGGGTTCAAGGGGAGCTGTTTTTT.

This clonotype is deemed medium-sized. The chain couples TRBV29-1 to TRBJ2-3, with D possibly being TRBD1 or TRBD2 (7 bases each). Germline CDR1 is SQVTM and CDR2 is ANQGSEA. The CDR3 consists of 13 residues. V shed 5 bases and J shed 8 bases, with 17 bases lying between them. The CDR3 bases are TGCAGCGTTAAGGCTGACAGGGAGGGTACGCAGTATTTT. Protein sequence: CSVKADREGTQYF.

In this sample, this clonotype turned up many times. The chain is built from TRBV5-1 and TRBJ2-7; D uncertain. The ends were cut back, 0 bases at V and 0 bases at J, with 10 bases in the middle. Germline V gene lookup returns CDR1 SGHRS and CDR2 YFSETQ. The CDR3 contains 15 residues. For the CDR3, the DNA is TGCGCCAGCAGCTTGGCTGGACGATACTCCTACGAGCAGTACTTC. It encodes CASSLAGRYSYEQYF.

This clonotype was detected many times. The chain carries TRBV6-5 and TRBJ1-2; 9 bases match TRBD1. This CDR3 region has 14 residues. CDR1 and CDR2 (germline): MNHEY, SVGAGI. V trimming: 5 bases; J trimming: 6 bases; junction bases outside the gene matches: 7. CDR3: CASSLRDRENGYTF. In DNA, the CDR3 is TGTGCCAGCAGTCTACGGGACAGGGAGAATGGCTACACCTTC.

This clonotype was recorded many times. The genes are TRBV7-9 and TRBJ2-5; 9 positions match TRBD2. Germline trimming cut 8 bases from V and 4 bases from J; bases unmatched to any gene: 2. This CDR3 has 12 amino acids. Per the germline V gene, CDR1 is SEHNR and CDR2 is FQNEAQ (reference sequence). CDR3 sequence (DNA): TGTGCCAGCGCGGGGGGGCCAGAGACCCAGTACTTC. This codes for CASAGGPETQYF.

This clonotype occurred a few times. The chain couples TRBV5-1 to TRBJ2-1; D is uncertain. CDR1 SGHRS and CDR2 YFSETQ come from the germline V gene. V was trimmed by 2 bases and J by 7 bases, leaving 13 bases between them. The CDR3 length is 14 residues. In DNA, the CDR3 is TGCGCCAGCAGCTTCGGGTCCCAAAGGAATGAGCAGTTCTTC. Translating gives CASSFGSQRNEQFF.

This clonotype has at least ten counts. The chain recombines TRBV6-6 with TRBJ2-3; D is unclear. This CDR3 spans 11 amino acids. Germline CDR1 reads MNHNY; CDR2 reads SVGAGI (reference sequence). Trimming took 8 bases from V and 2 from J, leaving 5 bases between them. CDR3 DNA: TGTGCCAGCGCTAACACAGATACGCAGTATTTT. It translates to CASANTDTQYF.

This clonotype appeared many times. The chain couples TRBV5-4 to TRBJ1-6, with TRBD1 matching 10 bases. Per germline, CDR1 SGHNT and CDR2 YYREEE (reference sequence). This CDR3 is 17 amino acids long. The V segment lost 4 bases and the J segment 10 bases; nucleotides outside the gene matches: 14. CDR3 region: CASSPGTGVLEGSPLHF. In DNA form, the CDR3 reads TGTGCCAGCAGCCCGGGGACAGGGGTTTTAGAAGGATCACCCCTCCACTTT.

This clonotype was seen a handful of times. This sequence joins TRBV5-6 and TRBJ1-1; D unclear. Germline V lookup: CDR1 SGHDT, CDR2 YYEEEE. The CDR3 extends over 15 amino acids. The V and J ends lost 4 bases and 4 bases respectively, with 17 bases between them. CDR3 loop: CASSGLGKGRTEAFF. CDR3 nucleotide sequence: TGTGCCAGCAGCGGTTTAGGGAAGGGTCGCACTGAAGCTTTCTTT.

This clonotype was counted many times. The chain has TRBV7-6 and TRBJ2-7, with no clear D. The CDR3 sequence is 13 residues long. The V end was cut by 4 bases, the J end by 3 bases, with 10 bases between. CDR1 and CDR2 (germline): SGHVS, FNYEAQ. The CDR3 DNA reads TGTGCCAGCAGCTCGGGTCCCAACTACGAGCAGTACTTC. Protein product: CASSSGPNYEQYF. The whole variable domain, filled in from reference TRBV7-6 and TRBJ2-7, reads GAGVSQSPRYKVTKRGQDVALRCDPISGHVSLYWYRQALGQGPEFLTYFNYEAQQDKSGLPNDRFSAERPEGSISTLTIQRTEQRDSAMYRCASSSGPNYEQYFGPGTRLTVT.

The table lists this clonotype with many counts. The chain joins TRBV11-2 to TRBJ2-7, with 11 bases that match TRBD1. The CDR3 runs 16 residues. V lost 3 bases to trimming and J lost 5 bases; unmatched junction nucleotides: 9. The germline V gene has CDR1 SGHAT and CDR2 FQNNGV. CDR3 protein: CASSFLKGQGDDEQYF. The CDR3 coding sequence is TGTGCCAGCAGCTTTCTTAAGGGACAGGGGGATGACGAGCAGTACTTC. The full variable domain, with the rest looked up from reference TRBV11-2 and TRBJ2-7, is EAGVAQSPRYKIIEKRQSVAFWCNPISGHATLYWYQQILGQGPKLLIQFQNNGVVDDSQLPKDRFSAERLKGVDSTLKIQPAKLEDSAVYLCASSFLKGQGDDEQYFGPGTRLTVT.

This clonotype was detected ten times or more. The genes are TRBV20-1 and TRBJ2-1; TRBD2 aligns across 9 bases. The length of the CDR3 is 18 residues. After removal of 1 base from V and 4 bases from J, the junction contained 14 bases not matched to a gene. The germline CDR1 and CDR2 sequences are DFQATT and SNEGSKA (reference sequence). CDR3 in DNA: TGCAGTGCTAGAGTTGAGGGTCTGCGGGAGGGCCCTTACAATGAGCAGTTCTTC. This encodes CSARVEGLREGPYNEQFF.

This sequence joins TRBV20-1 and TRBJ1-3; D gene uncertain. This CDR3 has 14 residues. The germline CDR1 and CDR2 sequences are DFQATT and SNEGSKA (reference sequence). The V end lost 3 bases, the J end lost 1 base, and 10 bases lay between the germline ends. CDR3 DNA sequence: TGCAGTGCTAGGCCCCAGTTATCTGGAAACACCATATATTTT. Translating gives CSARPQLSGNTIYF.

This clonotype showed up many times. The chain carries TRBV7-3 and TRBJ2-5, with a tentative D call TRBD2 (5 bases). The germline V gene encodes CDR1 SGHTA and CDR2 FQGTGA. The V end was cut by 0 bases, the J end by 5 bases, with 10 bases between. The CDR3 contains 14 residues. CDR3 sequence (DNA): TGTGCCAGCAGCTTAACTGGAGGTGGGGAGACCCAGTACTTC. Protein product: CASSLTGGGETQYF.

Remarks on this clonotype: One base away lies a much larger clone, so this may be a sequencing read error. Here the CDR3 omits its conserved ending phenylalanine or tryptophan, so a read error is the likely source. The chain recombines TRBV29-1 with TRBJ1-1, with 8 positions matching TRBD1. The V gene end was trimmed by 7 bases and the J gene end by 2 bases; junction bases not matched to a gene: 6. CDR1 and CDR2 from the germline V gene are SQVTM and ANQGSEA. The CDR3 consists of 13 residues. Written as DNA, the CDR3 is TGCAGCGGCGGACAGGGACCCAACACTGAAGCTTTCTCT. Translated, it gives CSGGQGPNTEAFS.

This clonotype was detected ten times or more. The V call is TRBV14, the J call TRBJ2-7; maybe TRBD1 (5 bases). The V end was cut by 2 bases, the J end by 1 base, with 9 bases between. This CDR3 comprises 14 residues. The germline V gene encodes CDR1 SGHDN and CDR2 FVKESK. In DNA, the CDR3 is TGTGCCAGCAGCCAACTAGGGGTTTCCTACGAGCAGTACTTC. It specifies CASSQLGVSYEQYF.

This clonotype was observed at least ten times. The junction departs from germline at one end; a sequencing error may be responsible. This chain links TRBV7-7 with TRBJ1-1; the D is unclear. CDR1 SSHAT and CDR2 FNYEAQ come from the germline V gene (reference sequence). The CDR3 sequence is 16 residues long. This CDR3 reads CASSPRRGRVNTEAFF. CDR3 in DNA: TGTGCTAGCAGCCCACGAAGAGGGCGGGTGAACACTGAAGCTTTCTTT. Based on the CDR3 plus reference TRBV7-7 and TRBJ1-1, the full variable domain is GAGVSQSPRYKVTKRGQDVTLRCDPISSHATLYWYQQALGQGPEFLTYFNYEAQPDKSGLPSDRFSAERPEGSISTLTIQRTEQRDSAMYRCASSPRRGRVNTEAFFGQGTRLTVV.

This clonotype was counted between two and nine times. The rearrangement uses TRBV10-3 and TRBJ1-4; no firm D call. Germline V CDR1 and CDR2: ENHRY, SYGVKD. CDR3 size: 13 residues. Trimming cost V 2 bases and J 5 bases, with 6 bases left between them. CDR3 protein: CAISEESNEKLFF. In DNA form, the CDR3 reads TGTGCCATCAGTGAGGAGAGCAATGAAAAACTGTTTTTT.

The chain carries TRBV7-9 and TRBJ2-2; no clear D gene. Trimming pared 0 bases from V and 1 base from J, leaving 3 bases between. This CDR3 has 14 residues. CDR1 is SEHNR, CDR2 FQNEAQ, per germline (reference sequence). The CDR3 loop is CASSLAGNTGELFF. CDR3 DNA: TGTGCCAGCAGCTTAGCTGGGAACACCGGGGAGCTGTTTTTT.

This clonotype has at least ten counts. The chain is built from TRBV6-2 or TRBV6-3 and TRBJ2-7; D is perhaps TRBD2 (5 bases). The CDR3 loop spans 12 amino acids. The germline CDR1 and CDR2 sequences are MNHEY and SVGEGT. V gave up 5 bases and J gave up 7 bases, with 12 bases separating them. CDR3 in DNA: TGTGCCAGCAGTGGTGTAACGGGGGAGCAGTACTTC. Its protein is CASSGVTGEQYF.

A note on this clonotype: With a much larger clone just one base away, this may be a read error. This sequence joins TRBV15 and TRBJ2-7, with a weak D call TRBD2 (5 bases). CDR3 length equals 13 residues. Germline CDR1 is LNHNV and CDR2 is YYDKDF (reference sequence). The CDR3 loop reads CATSSGELYERYF. CDR3 nucleotides: TGTGCCACCAGCAGCGGGGAATTATACGAGCGGTACTTC.

This clonotype occurred a few times. The genes are TRBV7-3 and TRBJ2-3; 8 nucleotides match TRBD2. Germline lookup yields CDR1 SGHTA and CDR2 FQGTGA. CDR3 size: 16 residues. The trim removed 5 bases at V and 5 bases at J, leaving 12 bases unmatched. CDR3 sequence: CASSGTSQETGDTQYF. DNA for the CDR3: TGTGCCAGCAGCGGGACTAGTCAGGAGACCGGAGATACGCAGTATTTT.

This clonotype has more than one count but fewer than ten. This chain uses TRBV4-1 with TRBJ1-4, with 9 positions matching TRBD1. The length of the CDR3 is 18 residues. V trimming: 1 base; J trimming: 7 bases; junction bases outside the gene matches: 13. Germline V lookup: CDR1 MGHRA, CDR2 YSYEKL. CDR3 loop: CASSQAIHRGQGTEKLFF. In nucleotides, the CDR3 is TGCGCCAGCAGCCAAGCAATTCACCGGGGACAGGGTACTGAAAAACTGTTTTTT.

This clonotype has at least ten counts. This chain links TRBV4-2 with TRBJ1-5, with TRBD1 identical over 7 bases. V lost 1 base and J lost 2; bases outside the gene matches: 11. The CDR3 loop spans 18 amino acids. The germline gives CDR1 LGHNA, CDR2 YNFKEQ. CDR3 in DNA: TGTGCCAGCAGCCAAGGTCGGACAGGACGTTCGGGCAATCAGCCCCAGCATTTT. Translating it yields CASSQGRTGRSGNQPQHF.

A remark on this clonotype: This may arise from a read error, as a much more abundant clone is one base away. This chain joins TRBV4-1 and TRBJ2-5, with 8 bases that match TRBD1. The CDR3 loop spans 14 amino acids. Germline loops: CDR1 MGHRA, CDR2 YSYEKL. This chain's CDR3 is CASNQRDRQETQYF. The DNA of the CDR3 is TGCGCCAGCAACCAACGGGACAGGCAAGAGACCCAGTACTTC.

In this sample, this clonotype turned up many times. V and J are TRBV6-6 and TRBJ2-5, with D perhaps matching TRBD1 (5 bases). The CDR3 runs 12 residues. Germline-derived CDR1 and CDR2 are MNHNY and SVGAGI (reference sequence). V was trimmed by 2 bases and J by 7 bases, leaving 8 bases between them. The CDR3 here is CASSYTQGTQYF. As DNA, the CDR3 is TGTGCCAGCAGTTACACCCAGGGGACCCAGTACTTC.